This TCR beta chain was sequenced for a study of CD8 T cells in ankylosing spondylitis. Points from the study as a whole: The clones that were linked to disease were reported to be significantly enriched in matched synovial fluid samples from ankylosing spondylitis patients. Seemingly characteristic of ankylosing spondylitis blood was a TCR beta motif consisting of several highly homologous variants.

This clonotype was observed at least ten times. Its target is unknown. The V gene lost 10 bases and the J gene lost 4 bases, with 12 bases spanning the gap. Per germline, CDR1 SGHTA and CDR2 FQGTGA. The CDR3 runs 12 residues. TCRdb ran MiXCR on the 5' RACE reads and lists one entry per CDR3 protein. Seen here are around 120,000 distinct CDR3 sequences, around 9.3% observed once, and the top ten hold roughly 3.4%. The chain has TRBV7-3 and TRBJ2-3; D not resolved. Sequenced input: blood, either unsorted or a sorted T cell fraction (not recorded which). This receptor was obtained from a male donor with ankylosing spondylitis or in good health (not recorded which). The CDR3 loop reads CATPGRADTQYF. DNA of the CDR3: TGTGCCACCCCCGGCCGTGCAGATACGCAGTATTTT.